These 23 T cell receptor beta chains were all obtained from the same sample, sequenced in a study of control samples from healthy donors and cancer patients. Clones were read by immunoSEQ multiplex PCR, and TCRdb kept only the in-frame ones, dropping some. Here the sample spans more than 150,000 clones, 80% to 95% being singletons. Sequencing was done on a sample of blood. The receptors stem from a man younger than 30 in good health.

The genes are TRBV24-1 and TRBJ1-2; TRBD1 aligns across 7 bases. Germline V gene sequence: CDR1 KGHDR, CDR2 SFDVKD. The CDR3 has 16 residues. V trimming: 3 bases; J trimming: 4 bases; junction bases outside the gene matches: 10. CDR3 protein: CATSDPGQDGVYGYTF. The CDR3, as DNA: TGTGCCACCAGTGATCCCGGACAGGACGGGGTCTATGGCTACACCTTC.

This clone was found a few times. The rearrangement links TRBV18 to TRBJ2-5, with TRBD2 as a possible D gene (6 bases). This CDR3 has 16 amino acids. Germline CDR1 and CDR2: KGHSH and LQKENI. Trimming took off 0 bases at V and 4 bases at J, with 15 bases between the two ends. The CDR3 sequence is CASSPPLLRRGETQYF. For the CDR3, the DNA is TGTGCCAGCTCACCACCCCTACTCCGGCGGGGAGAGACCCAGTACTTC. The full variable domain, completed using reference TRBV18 and TRBJ2-5, is NAGVMQNPRHLVRRRGQEARLRCSPMKGHSHVYWYRQLPEEGLKFMVYLQKENIIDESGMPKERFSAEFPKEGPSILRIQQVVRGDSAAYFCASSPPLLRRGETQYFGPGTRLLVL.

This chain links TRBV4-2 with TRBJ1-1, with D hard to call. The CDR3 runs 15 residues. V was trimmed by 1 base and J by 10 bases, leaving 19 bases between them. Germline V gene data show CDR1 as LGHNA and CDR2 as YNFKEQ. The DNA for the CDR3 is TGTGCCAGCAGCCAAGGGCTGCCACCGACTCTTGGAGCTTTCTTT. This gives the protein CASSQGLPPTLGAFF.

This clone has only a few counts. V gene TRBV7-3 combines with J gene TRBJ1-1; D remains ambiguous. Germline values: CDR1 SGHTA, CDR2 FQGTGA. CDR3 size: 13 residues. With 2 bases removed from V and 1 base from J, the gap between germline ends came to 5 bases. CDR3 DNA: TGTGCCAGCAGCTTATTAGCGAACACTGAAGCTTTCTTT. Translated: CASSLLANTEAFF.

This chain uses TRBV30 with TRBJ1-5; no reliable D call. The CDR3 contains 15 residues. Trimming pared 2 bases from V and 5 bases from J, leaving 16 bases between. Germline V gene sequence: CDR1 GTSNPN, CDR2 SVGIG (reference sequence). The CDR3 sequence: CAWSPRVVRDQPQHF. CDR3 sequence (DNA): TGTGCCTGGAGTCCTAGAGTGGTTAGGGATCAGCCCCAGCATTTT.

This clone was picked up one time. CDR3 DNA sequence: TGTGCCAGCAGCTTGCGGGGCGGAAATTCACCCCTCCACTTT. Its translation: CASSLRGGNSPLHF. The chain has TRBV5-4 and TRBJ1-6, with a tentative D call TRBD1 (5 bases). V was clipped by 1 base and J by 7 bases, with 9 bases between them. Per the germline V gene, CDR1 is SGHNT and CDR2 is YYREEE (reference sequence). The CDR3 extends over 14 amino acids. The full variable domain, in which reference TRBV5-4 and TRBJ1-6 provide the parts outside the CDR3, is ETGVTQSPTHLIKTRGQQVTLRCSSQSGHNTVSWYQQALGQGPQFIFQYYREEENGRGNFPPRFSGLQFPNYSSELNVNALELDDSALYLCASSLRGGNSPLHFGNGTRLTVT.

The chain has TRBV24-1 and TRBJ1-2; D gene ambiguous. V lost 1 base, J lost 8 bases, and 7 bases lay in between. Germline V lookup: CDR1 KGHDR, CDR2 SFDVKD. This CDR3 is built from 12 residues. The CDR3 sequence: CATSDLPGGYTF. The DNA of the CDR3 is TGTGCCACCAGTGATTTACCCGGGGGCTACACCTTC.

V is TRBV5-8 and J is TRBJ2-2, with D possibly matching TRBD1 (6 bases). The CDR3 is 18 residues long. CDR1 is SGHTS and CDR2 is YDEGEE in the germline V gene. Trimming stripped 1 base from V and 0 bases from J, with 16 bases between. The CDR3 region is CASSLLYDRRSNTGELFF. The CDR3 DNA reads as TGTGCCAGCAGCTTGCTCTACGACAGGCGGTCGAACACCGGGGAGCTGTTTTTT.

This sequence joins TRBV5-1 and TRBJ2-5; perhaps TRBD1 as D (6 bases). The CDR3 runs 15 residues. Germline CDR1 SGHRS, CDR2 YFSETQ. V was pared by 3 bases and J by 5 bases, with 17 bases between. The CDR3 DNA sequence: TGCGCCAGCAGCTCCGCCGGGACATTACGGGAGACCCAGTACTTC. Protein: CASSSAGTLRETQYF. Full variable domain (rest looked up from reference TRBV5-1 and TRBJ2-5): KAGVTQTPRYLIKTRGQQVTLSCSPISGHRSVSWYQQTPGQGLQFLFEYFSETQRNKGNFPGRFSGRQFSNSRSEMNVSTLELGDSALYLCASSSAGTLRETQYFGPGTRLLVL.

The rearrangement links TRBV14 to TRBJ1-6; 8 nucleotides match TRBD1. The CDR3 has 19 amino acids. With V trimmed by 0 bases and J by 1 base, 8 bases remained unmatched. Germline-derived CDR1 and CDR2 are SGHDN and FVKESK. This chain's CDR3 is CASSQEKRQGLSYNSPLHF. For the CDR3, the DNA is TGTGCCAGCAGCCAAGAGAAACGACAGGGGTTATCCTATAATTCACCCCTCCACTTT.

This clone was detected once. The germline gene is not matched at one end of the junction; a read error may be the cause. This chain joins TRBV7-3 and TRBJ2-1; TRBD1 might be the D (7 bases). This CDR3 has 15 amino acids. CDR1 and CDR2 from the germline V gene are SGHTA and FQGTGA. CDR3 sequence reads: CASSRQGGSYNGQFF. The CDR3 DNA reads as TGTGCCAGCAGCCGTCAGGGGGGTAGTTACAATGGGCAGTTCTTC.

This clone was seen a single time. V usage is TRBV28 and J usage is TRBJ1-2, with D possibly being TRBD1 (5 bases). V was shortened by 2 bases and J by 4 bases, with 14 bases between the two germline ends. The CDR3 contains 15 residues. Per germline, CDR1 MDHEN and CDR2 SYDVKM. In DNA, the CDR3 is TGTGCCAGCAGTTTAGGTGTAGCGGACACCTATGGCTACACCTTC. The encoded protein is CASSLGVADTYGYTF.

CDR3 in amino acids: CATSVFHQKFYGYTF. CDR3 sequence (DNA): TGTGCCACCAGTGTTTTTCATCAGAAATTCTATGGCTACACCTTC. The chain carries TRBV24-1 and TRBJ1-2, with unresolved D. The CDR3 consists of 15 residues. Germline CDR1 reads KGHDR; CDR2 reads SFDVKD. Trimming cost V 5 bases and J 4 bases, with 16 bases left between them.

The V call is TRBV4-1, the J call TRBJ1-4; 11 nucleotides align to TRBD1. The junction had 13 bases not matched to a gene; V was cut back by 7 bases and J by 0 bases. Germline lookup yields CDR1 MGHRA and CDR2 YSYEKL. The CDR3 sequence is 19 residues long. CDR3 coding DNA: TGCGCCAGCACCGCAGGGGCGGGGACAGGGGGTTCAACTAATGAAAAACTGTTTTTT. This sequence encodes CASTAGAGTGGSTNEKLFF.

The V call is TRBV28, the J call TRBJ1-2; the D gene is possibly TRBD1 (6 bases). CDR1 is MDHEN, CDR2 SYDVKM, per germline. The ends were cut back, 6 bases at V and 0 bases at J, with 14 bases in the middle. There are 15 residues in the CDR3. DNA of the CDR3: TGTGCCAGCAGAAAAGGGACATCCGCTAACTATGGCTACACCTTC. Translated: CASRKGTSANYGYTF.

A single count supports this clone. The chain joins TRBV7-5 to TRBJ1-5; the listed D gene, TRBD1, was not tested against the DNA. TRBV7-5 has pseudogene status. CDR3 length: 14 amino acids. DNA for the CDR3: TGTGTCAGAAGCTTACAAGGGGCAGATCAGCCCCAGCATTTT. Translating gives CVRSLQGADQPQHF.

The V and J genes are TRBV10-3 and TRBJ2-1, with D hard to call. Trimming left V 4 bases short and J 6 bases short, with 7 bases between. Germline V gene sequence: CDR1 ENHRY, CDR2 SYGVKD. This CDR3 contains 12 residues. The CDR3 loop reads CAISAAANEQFF. Here the CDR3 DNA reads TGTGCCATCAGTGCGGCAGCCAATGAGCAGTTCTTC.

The chain is built from TRBV6-5 and TRBJ1-1; 8 bases match TRBD1. The V gene end was trimmed by 1 base and the J gene end by 3 bases; junction bases not matched to a gene: 4. The CDR3 runs 15 residues. Per the germline V gene, CDR1 is MNHEY and CDR2 is SVGAGI. CDR3 bases: TGTGCCAGCAGTTACTTAACCAGGGGGCACACTGAAGCTTTCTTT. Translation: CASSYLTRGHTEAFF.

The chain uses TRBV5-6 and TRBJ1-2; TRBD1 matches 10 bases. The CDR3 is made up of 16 amino acids. The germline CDR1 and CDR2 sequences are SGHDT and YYEEEE. Unmatched junction bases numbered 5, after V lost 3 bases and J lost 0 bases. CDR3 sequence reads: CASSSLGQGSNYGYTF. CDR3 nucleotide sequence: TGTGCCAGCAGCTCCCTGGGACAGGGGTCTAACTATGGCTACACCTTC.

The chain links TRBV7-9 to TRBJ2-7; D not certain. In germline, CDR1 is SEHNR, CDR2 FQNEAQ (reference sequence). The CDR3 totals 11 residues. Trimming cost V 5 bases and J 7 bases, with 9 bases left between them. CDR3 DNA sequence: TGTGCCAGCAGCCGCGGACCTGAGCAGTACTTC. The encoded protein is CASSRGPEQYF.

The chain couples TRBV12-3 or TRBV12-4 to TRBJ1-2; D gene uncertain. Trimming removed 5 bases at V and 8 bases at J, with 12 bases between. This CDR3 has 12 residues. The CDR3 nucleotides read TGTGCCAGCAGTATCCGACGAGGGGGCTACACCTTC. Protein: CASSIRRGGYTF.

The chain employs TRBV6-5 and TRBJ2-7; D tentatively reads TRBD1 or TRBD2 (6 bases each). Per the germline V gene, CDR1 is MNHEY and CDR2 is SVGAGI. V was trimmed by 7 bases and J by 2 bases, leaving 18 bases between them. CDR3 length equals 15 residues. The CDR3, as DNA: TGTGCCAGCAACCCTCGGCCGGGGGCCCCCTACGAGCAGTACTTC. Translated: CASNPRPGAPYEQYF.

This clone was seen a single time. The chain recombines TRBV5-1 with TRBJ2-6; D not resolved. This CDR3 is built from 17 residues. Germline-derived CDR1 and CDR2 are SGHRS and YFSETQ. Trimming removed 0 bases from V and 0 bases from J, with 10 bases in between. The CDR3 is CASSLDMVSSGANVLTF. The CDR3 DNA sequence: TGCGCCAGCAGCTTGGATATGGTGAGCTCTGGGGCCAACGTCCTGACTTTC.